Below are 21 T cell receptor beta chains sequenced from a single sample in a study of blood T cell repertoires in COVID-19. The method was immunoSEQ multiplex PCR; TCRdb's version includes in-frame clones alone and lacks a portion of them. The sample has about 220,000 clones; roughly 87% are singletons. The source material was peripheral blood. The receptors were sampled from a man aged 40-49 years with active or convalescent COVID-19.

The chain recombines TRBV5-1 with TRBJ2-1, with D possibly TRBD2 on 5 matching bases. Trimming took 1 base from V and 4 from J, leaving 12 bases between them. From germline, CDR1 is SGHRS and CDR2 YFSETQ. CDR3 length equals 15 residues. CDR3 in amino acids: CASSLSSGSYNEQFF. The CDR3 DNA follows: TGCGCCAGCAGCTTGTCGAGCGGATCGTACAATGAGCAGTTCTTC.

The chain links TRBV5-1 to TRBJ2-1; unclear D gene. The germline V gene encodes CDR1 SGHRS and CDR2 YFSETQ. The CDR3 contains 14 residues. Trimming shortened V by 0 bases and J by 5 bases, and 9 bases separated the two germline ends. Written as DNA, the CDR3 is TGCGCCAGCAGCTTGGGCTCGGTAGACAATGAGCAGTTCTTC. Translating gives CASSLGSVDNEQFF.

The chain couples TRBV27 to TRBJ2-7; TRBD1 is a possible D gene (5 bases). Trimming shortened V by 5 bases and J by 3 bases, and 17 bases separated the two germline ends. Looked up from germline, CDR1 is MNHEY and CDR2 is SMNVEV (reference sequence). The CDR3 totals 15 residues. The CDR3 region is CASSPSPIGDYEQYF. The CDR3 DNA reads as TGTGCCAGCAGTCCCTCCCCAATAGGGGACTACGAGCAGTACTTC.

The V and J genes are TRBV2 and TRBJ1-1; D is perhaps TRBD1 (5 bases). The CDR3 runs to 13 residues. With 5 bases removed from V and 4 bases from J, the gap between germline ends came to 11 bases. Germline V gene data show CDR1 as SNHLY and CDR2 as FYNNEI. This chain's CDR3 is CASSPNQGTEAFF. The CDR3 DNA is TGTGCCAGCAGTCCTAATCAGGGCACTGAAGCTTTCTTT.

The genes are TRBV7-2 and TRBJ2-7; 11 positions agree with TRBD2. From germline, CDR1 is SGHTA and CDR2 FQGNSA. The CDR3 loop spans 14 amino acids. The V gene end was trimmed by 4 bases and the J gene end by 6 bases; junction bases not matched to a gene: 5. CDR3 sequence reads: CASSSTSGSFEQYF. The CDR3 coding sequence is TGTGCCAGCAGCTCCACTAGCGGGAGCTTCGAGCAGTACTTC.

The table lists this clone with a count of one. The chain is built from TRBV5-1 and TRBJ2-3, with D unresolved. Trimming cost V 4 bases and J 2 bases, with 14 bases left between them. Per germline, CDR1 SGHRS and CDR2 YFSETQ. The length of the CDR3 is 15 residues. CDR3 sequence reads: CASSQDPGSTDTQYF. The CDR3 bases are TGCGCCAGCAGCCAAGATCCGGGTTCCACAGATACGCAGTATTTT. The entire variable domain, with the rest obtained from reference TRBV5-1 and TRBJ2-3, is as follows: KAGVTQTPRYLIKTRGQQVTLSCSPISGHRSVSWYQQTPGQGLQFLFEYFSETQRNKGNFPGRFSGRQFSNSRSEMNVSTLELGDSALYLCASSQDPGSTDTQYFGPGTRLTVL.

This clone has only one observation. In the same sample, other DNA sequences code for this CDR3. The genes are TRBV3-1 (or the pseudogene TRBV3-2) and TRBJ1-5; 7 nucleotides agree with TRBD1. CDR1 and CDR2 (germline): LGHDT, YNNKEL (reference sequence). This CDR3 is 15 amino acids long. V shed 3 bases and J 2 bases; nucleotides not matched to a gene: 4. CDR3 in DNA: TGTGCCAGCAGCCAGGGAGACAGGGGCAATCAGCCCCAGCATTTT. Translation gives CASSQGDRGNQPQHF.

The rearrangement uses TRBV19 and TRBJ1-5; 8 nucleotides line up with TRBD1. Germline values: CDR1 LNHDA, CDR2 SQIVND (reference sequence). V lost 2 bases and J lost 1; bases outside the gene matches: 7. This CDR3 is 17 amino acids long. Here the CDR3 reads CASSITPGQVSNQPQHF. The CDR3, as DNA: TGTGCCAGTAGTATAACCCCGGGACAGGTGAGCAATCAGCCCCAGCATTTT.

This clone was observed a handful of times. The V call is TRBV7-9, the J call TRBJ1-5; 7 bases fit TRBD1. Germline values: CDR1 SEHNR, CDR2 FQNEAQ (reference sequence). The CDR3 is 15 residues long. Trimming at V came to 7 bases and at J to 7 bases, leaving 13 bases not matched to a gene. CDR3 in amino acids: CASTSQGLGGQPQHF. CDR3 bases: TGTGCCAGCACCTCTCAGGGTTTAGGGGGCCAGCCCCAGCATTTT.

CDR3 sequence reads: CATSEPRTGGADTQYF. The CDR3 coding sequence is TGTGCCACCAGTGAACCCCGGACAGGGGGCGCAGATACGCAGTATTTT. J is TRBJ2-3 and V is TRBV24-1, with 11 bases lining up with TRBD1. V shed 4 bases, J shed 4 bases, and the junction held 6 bases outside the gene matches. CDR3 length: 16 residues. Germline CDR1 reads KGHDR; CDR2 reads SFDVKD.

This chain uses TRBV7-2 with TRBJ2-7, with a possible D match to TRBD1 (6 bases). The CDR3 has 14 residues. Trimming pared 5 bases from V and 4 bases from J, leaving 15 bases between. The germline CDR1 and CDR2 sequences are SGHTA and FQGNSA. For the CDR3, the DNA is TGTGCCAGCAGCCCAAACAGGGACCGGTACGAGCAGTACTTC. Translated: CASSPNRDRYEQYF.

The chain joins TRBV10-2 to TRBJ1-1; the D gene is possibly TRBD1 (5 bases). The CDR3 runs 15 residues. Trimming stripped 7 bases from V and 4 bases from J, with 19 bases between. Germline V gene lookup returns CDR1 WSHSY and CDR2 SAAADI. The CDR3 spells CASTLGGNYVTEAFF. DNA of the CDR3: TGCGCCAGCACCCTGGGGGGGAACTACGTCACTGAAGCTTTCTTT.

The chain has TRBV18 and TRBJ2-7; D might be TRBD1 (6 bases). Germline V gene lookup returns CDR1 KGHSH and CDR2 LQKENI. There are 15 residues in the CDR3. V was pared by 3 bases and J by 4 bases, with 16 bases between. The CDR3 reads CASSPRDKFPYEQYF. The DNA of the CDR3 is TGTGCCAGCTCACCGAGGGACAAATTCCCTTACGAGCAGTACTTC.

The chain employs TRBV28 and TRBJ1-1, with 10 nucleotides matching TRBD1. The CDR3 contains 15 residues. J lost 3 bases, V lost 8 bases, and 9 bases had no gene match. Germline V gene sequence: CDR1 MDHEN, CDR2 SYDVKM. In DNA form, the CDR3 reads TGTGCCAGCTTCCCCTCCGGGACAGGGGACACTGAAGCTTTCTTT. Protein: CASFPSGTGDTEAFF.

This clone was found once. The chain uses TRBV5-1 and TRBJ1-1; the match to TRBD1 covers 7 bases. J gave up 5 bases and V 0 bases, and 13 bases lay outside the gene matches. The CDR3 covers 17 residues. The germline V gene has CDR1 SGHRS and CDR2 YFSETQ. CDR3 sequence reads: CASSLGWRGRGETEAFF. CDR3 coding DNA: TGCGCCAGCAGCTTGGGTTGGAGGGGGCGAGGAGAGACTGAAGCTTTCTTT.

The chain recombines TRBV27 with TRBJ2-1, with 14 nucleotides matching TRBD2. The CDR3 loop spans 18 amino acids. V was clipped by 2 bases and J by 7 bases; unmatched bases: 10. CDR1 is MNHEY, CDR2 SMNVEV, per germline (reference sequence). The CDR3 DNA sequence: TGTGCCAGCAGTTTACTCCGACTAGCGGGAGGGCCAGGTAATGAGCAGTTCTTC. It yields the protein CASSLLRLAGGPGNEQFF.

The rearrangement joins TRBV7-9 to TRBJ2-7; D call uncertain. V shed 0 bases and J shed 3 bases, with 9 bases lying between them. Germline V lookup: CDR1 SEHNR, CDR2 FQNEAQ (reference sequence). This CDR3 region has 14 residues. The CDR3 DNA sequence: TGTGCCAGCAGCTTAGCGATATTACACTACGAGCAGTACTTC. Its translation: CASSLAILHYEQYF.

V and J are TRBV2 and TRBJ2-2; TRBD1 matches 9 bases. The CDR3 is 15 residues long. Germline V gene lookup returns CDR1 SNHLY and CDR2 FYNNEI. The V segment lost 6 bases and the J segment 6 bases; nucleotides outside the gene matches: 8. CDR3 region: CASSPQGARAGELFF. Written as DNA, the CDR3 is TGTGCCAGCAGCCCACAGGGGGCGAGGGCCGGGGAGCTGTTTTTT. The whole variable domain, filled in from reference TRBV2 and TRBJ2-2, reads EPEVTQTPSHQVTQMGQEVILRCVPISNHLYFYWYRQILGQKVEFLVSFYNNEISEKSEIFDDQFSVERPDGSNFTLKIRSTKLEDSAMYFCASSPQGARAGELFFGEGSRLTVL.

The chain joins TRBV4-2 to TRBJ1-2; 7 nucleotides match TRBD1. Looked up from germline, CDR1 is LGHNA and CDR2 is YNFKEQ. V shed 4 bases, J shed 0 bases, and the junction held 8 bases outside the gene matches. This CDR3 has 16 amino acids. The DNA for the CDR3 is TGTGCCAGCAGCCCGTTGGGACAGTCGACTAACTATGGCTACACCTTC. Amino acids: CASSPLGQSTNYGYTF.

The genes are TRBV14 and TRBJ2-3; 14 bases fit TRBD2. The CDR3 runs 16 residues. The germline gives CDR1 SGHDN, CDR2 FVKESK. V lost 4 bases and J lost 6; bases outside the gene matches: 6. In DNA form, the CDR3 reads TGTGCCAGCAGCCCTCCAGGACTAGCGGGGGGCGATACGCAGTATTTT. Translated: CASSPPGLAGGDTQYF. The full variable domain, its missing parts supplied by reference TRBV14 and TRBJ2-3, is EAGVTQFPSHSVIEKGQTVTLRCDPISGHDNLYWYRRVMGKEIKFLLHFVKESKQDESGMPNNRFLAERTGGTYSTLKVQPAELEDSGVYFCASSPPGLAGGDTQYFGPGTRLTVL.

The chain links TRBV6-5 to TRBJ1-2, with a weak D call TRBD1 (6 bases). Trimming cost V 6 bases and J 4 bases, with 12 bases left between them. This CDR3 comprises 13 residues. Germline V gene data show CDR1 as MNHEY and CDR2 as SVGAGI. The CDR3 nucleotides are TGTGCCAGCAGCCCACAGGGAACCTATGGCTACACCTTC. Protein sequence: CASSPQGTYGYTF.